The 7 T cell receptor beta chains below come from one sample, sequenced in a study of T-cell memory formation after mild COVID-19. TCRdb itself ran the 5' RACE reads through MiXCR, one entry per CDR3 protein. The table lists some 310,000 distinct CDR3 sequences, 20% to 25% of them singletons. Material for sequencing was PBMCs or a T cell subset sorted from them (not recorded which). The receptors shown here come from a man between 18 and 35 years old who had mild COVID-19 (a few samples of this study predate the infection). Cell type and time point are not known.

This clonotype has only a few counts. The chain joins TRBV2 to TRBJ2-5, with D unclear. From germline, CDR1 is SNHLY and CDR2 FYNNEI. The CDR3 spans 13 residues. Trimming cost V 3 bases and J 5 bases, with 10 bases left between them. Written as DNA, the CDR3 is TGTGCCAGCAGTGACGGCGGACCGGAGACCCAGTACTTC. Its protein product is CASSDGGPETQYF.

This clonotype occurred a few times. The chain employs TRBV7-2 and TRBJ1-5, with D hard to call. Germline-derived CDR1 and CDR2 are SGHTA and FQGNSA. V shed 5 bases and J shed 0 bases, with 11 bases lying between them. This CDR3 has 15 residues. CDR3 protein: CASSTGFFSNQPQHF. Here the CDR3 DNA reads TGTGCCAGCAGCACCGGATTTTTTAGCAATCAGCCCCAGCATTTT. Full variable domain (rest looked up from reference TRBV7-2 and TRBJ1-5): GAGVSQSPSNKVTEKGKDVELRCDPISGHTALYWYRQSLGQGLEFLIYFQGNSAPDKSGLPSDRFSAERTGGSVSTLTIQRTQQEDSAVYLCASSTGFFSNQPQHFGDGTRLSIL.

This rearrangement joins TRBV3-1 to TRBJ2-7; 9 bases line up with TRBD1. The CDR3 is 14 residues long. Losses at the gene ends were 1 base for V and 5 bases for J; bases not matched to a gene: 3. The germline V gene encodes CDR1 LGHDT and CDR2 YNNKEL (reference sequence). The CDR3 sequence: CASSQGDRVHEQYF. CDR3 sequence (DNA): TGTGCCAGCAGCCAAGGGGACAGGGTCCACGAGCAGTACTTC.

J is TRBJ1-4 and V is TRBV5-5, with D perhaps TRBD1 (6 bases). V lost 6 bases, J lost 3 bases, and 12 bases lay in between. CDR1 is SGHKS, CDR2 YYEKEE, per germline (reference sequence). This CDR3 region has 14 residues. The DNA for the CDR3 is TGTGCCAGCAAAATCGGGACACCTAATGAAAAACTGTTTTTT. It translates to CASKIGTPNEKLFF.

This chain joins TRBV15 and TRBJ2-3, with no clear D. V lost 0 bases and J 6 bases, leaving 13 bases between the germline ends. This CDR3 comprises 15 residues. Germline CDR1 reads LNHNV; CDR2 reads YYDKDF (reference sequence). As DNA, the CDR3 is TGTGCCACCAGCAGAGAGACGTCCCCGGTGGATACGCAGTATTTT. Protein: CATSRETSPVDTQYF.

This chain joins TRBV6-2 or TRBV6-3 and TRBJ2-7, with a possible D match to TRBD1 (5 bases). The CDR3 runs to 13 residues. Trimming took 2 bases from V and 4 from J, leaving 9 bases between them. CDR1 and CDR2 (germline): MNHEY, SVGEGT. The CDR3 spells CASSYGADYEQYF. For the CDR3, the DNA is TGTGCCAGCAGTTACGGGGCAGATTACGAGCAGTACTTC.

The sample holds a few counts of this clonotype. V is TRBV6-5 and J is TRBJ1-2, with 11 positions matching TRBD1. V shed 5 bases, J shed 4 bases, and the junction held 6 bases outside the gene matches. There are 15 residues in the CDR3. Germline CDR1 is MNHEY and CDR2 is SVGAGI. For the CDR3, the DNA is TGTGCCAGCAGTCCCGGACAGGGGGCTGCCTATGGCTACACCTTC. Its translation: CASSPGQGAAYGYTF.